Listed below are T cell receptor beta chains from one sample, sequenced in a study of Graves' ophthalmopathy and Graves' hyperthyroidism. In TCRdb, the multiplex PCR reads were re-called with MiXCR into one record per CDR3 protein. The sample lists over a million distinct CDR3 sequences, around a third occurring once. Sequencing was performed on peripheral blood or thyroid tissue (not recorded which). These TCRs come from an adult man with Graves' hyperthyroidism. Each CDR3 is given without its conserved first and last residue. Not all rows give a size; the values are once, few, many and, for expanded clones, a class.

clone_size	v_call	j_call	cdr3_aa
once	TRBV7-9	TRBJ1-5	ASSQDSYNHPQH
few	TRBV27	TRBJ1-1	ASSFTGSSHTEAF
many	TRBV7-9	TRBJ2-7	ASSPPVGGVASNEQY
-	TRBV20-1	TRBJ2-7	SASGPGHRPYEQY
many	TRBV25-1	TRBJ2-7	ASTESSGGARFGEQY
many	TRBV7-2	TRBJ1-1	ASSLGFNTEAF
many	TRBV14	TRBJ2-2	ASSQLAGSGELF
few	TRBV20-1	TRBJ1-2	SATLPARVPGYT
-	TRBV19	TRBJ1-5	ASRDRRSNQPQH
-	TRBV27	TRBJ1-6	ASSFPGPNSPLH
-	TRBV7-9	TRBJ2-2	ASSPKGTENTGELF
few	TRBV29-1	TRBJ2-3	SVAKGIDTQY
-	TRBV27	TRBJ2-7	ASSLSLLGASSYEQY
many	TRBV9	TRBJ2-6	ASSVDLGSGANVLT
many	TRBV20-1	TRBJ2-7	SARRDGGREQY
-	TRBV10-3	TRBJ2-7	AISDRGQPQQY
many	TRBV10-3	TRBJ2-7	AISVGEADYEQY
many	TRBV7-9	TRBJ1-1	ASSSSLGQGNRTEAF
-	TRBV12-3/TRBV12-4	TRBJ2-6	ASSLRDRGFGANVLT
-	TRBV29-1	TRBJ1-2	SVAGEGNYGYT
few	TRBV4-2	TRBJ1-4	ASSRLNEKLF
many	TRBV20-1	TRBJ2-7	SAPQDYEQY